These 30 T cell receptor beta chains were all obtained from the same sample, sequenced in a study of cytomegalovirus exposure and HLA in healthy donors. Using immunoSEQ multiplex PCR, the repertoire was profiled, and TCRdb retains in-frame clones only, with some absent. Among about 360,000 clones listed, just over 85% were seen once. Specimen: PBMCs. These receptors were obtained from a woman younger than 35 in good health and CMV-seronegative.

Here the CDR3 reads CASKNFGTGNTGELFF. The CDR3 bases are TGTGCCAGCAAAAATTTCGGGACAGGGAACACCGGGGAGCTGTTTTTT. The rearrangement links TRBV27 to TRBJ2-2; TRBD1 matches 8 bases. Germline assignment: CDR1 MNHEY and CDR2 SMNVEV (reference sequence). After removal of 7 bases from V and 1 base from J, the junction contained 8 bases not matched to a gene. This CDR3 has 16 amino acids.

This sequence joins TRBV7-2 and TRBJ2-1, with TRBD1 matching 8 bases. The CDR3 extends over 17 amino acids. V lost 1 base, J lost 3 bases, and 8 bases stayed unmatched. Germline V gene sequence: CDR1 SGHTA, CDR2 FQGNSA. CDR3 in amino acids: CASSLGRRDRLYNEQFF. CDR3 sequence (DNA): TGTGCCAGCAGCTTAGGAAGGCGGGACAGGCTCTACAATGAGCAGTTCTTC.

This CDR3 reads CASSPDEGEMWETQYF. For the CDR3, the DNA is TGTGCCAGCTCACCGGATGAGGGGGAGATGTGGGAGACCCAGTACTTC. The chain is built from TRBV18 and TRBJ2-5; a weak D match, TRBD1 (6 bases). V was trimmed by 3 bases and J by 5 bases, leaving 19 bases between them. The CDR3 extends over 16 amino acids. In germline, CDR1 is KGHSH, CDR2 LQKENI.

The chain has TRBV6-1 and TRBJ2-5; D gene unclear. The CDR3 is 11 amino acids. The V end was cut by 6 bases, the J end by 6 bases, with 8 bases between. Germline assignment: CDR1 MNHNS and CDR2 SASEGT. The chain's CDR3 is CASSPGQTQYF. CDR3 nucleotide sequence: TGTGCCAGCAGCCCCGGTCAGACCCAGTACTTC.

This sequence joins TRBV7-8 and TRBJ2-7; the D gene is possibly TRBD1 (5 bases). There are 16 residues in the CDR3. Germline CDR1 reads SGHVS; CDR2 reads FQNEAQ. The germline V and J ends were trimmed by 4 bases and 0 bases, with 16 bases remaining between them. The CDR3 bases are TGTGCCAGCAGCTCGGTCCAGGGAATTCCCTCCTACGAGCAGTACTTC. This codes for CASSSVQGIPSYEQYF.

This sequence joins TRBV10-2 and TRBJ1-6, with TRBD1 as a possible D gene (5 bases). Germline CDR1 and CDR2: WSHSY and SAAADI. CDR3 length: 15 amino acids. Trimming removed 3 bases from V and 4 bases from J, with 10 bases in between. CDR3 sequence: CASSDPGVYNSPLHF. Here the CDR3 DNA reads TGCGCCAGCAGTGATCCGGGGGTTTATAATTCACCCCTCCACTTT.

DNA for the CDR3: TGTGCCAGTAGTATTTTTCCAGGACAGGGGGCGAAAGATACGCAGTATTTT. Translation: CASSIFPGQGAKDTQYF. The chain links TRBV19 to TRBJ2-3, with 11 nucleotides matching TRBD1. J was trimmed by 5 bases and V by 3 bases; bases with no gene match: 10. This CDR3 region has 17 residues. The germline V gene encodes CDR1 LNHDA and CDR2 SQIVND (reference sequence).

This clone has more than one count but fewer than ten. The chain's CDR3 is CASRVGGASSPLHF. The CDR3 DNA reads as TGTGCCAGCAGGGTGGGGGGGGCGTCTTCACCCCTCCACTTT. V usage is TRBV11-2 and J usage is TRBJ1-6, with a tentative D call TRBD1 (6 bases). CDR1 and CDR2 (germline): SGHAT, FQNNGV. V was trimmed by 6 bases and J by 9 bases, leaving 15 bases between them. The CDR3 consists of 14 residues.

The gene calls are TRBV2 and TRBJ2-7; possibly TRBD2 for D (6 bases). The length of the CDR3 is 14 residues. Trimming removed 7 bases from V and 7 bases from J, with 20 bases in between. CDR1 and CDR2 (germline): SNHLY, FYNNEI. CDR3 bases: TGTGCCAGCACCGGTGACGGGAGTCAGAGGGAGCAGTACTTC. Encoded protein: CASTGDGSQREQYF.

About this clone itself: This CDR3 is also generated by other DNA sequences in the sample. The chain employs TRBV9 and TRBJ2-7, with a weak D call TRBD2 (5 bases). Per the germline V gene, CDR1 is SGDLS and CDR2 is YYNGEE. The CDR3 has 15 residues. The V and J ends lost 0 bases and 0 bases respectively, with 10 bases between them. CDR3: CASSVGGSPSYEQYF. CDR3 nucleotides: TGTGCCAGCAGCGTAGGTGGGAGCCCCTCCTACGAGCAGTACTTC.

This clone was seen more than once but under ten times. The chain combines TRBV5-1 with TRBJ1-3; D is ambiguous. This CDR3 is 16 amino acids long. From germline, CDR1 is SGHRS and CDR2 YFSETQ. V dropped 0 bases and J dropped 4 bases, with 14 bases sitting between them. The CDR3 sequence is CASSLEAAGVGNTIYF. CDR3 coding DNA: TGCGCCAGCAGCTTGGAAGCAGCCGGGGTGGGAAACACCATATATTTT. Full variable domain (outside the CDR3, taken from reference TRBV5-1 and TRBJ1-3): KAGVTQTPRYLIKTRGQQVTLSCSPISGHRSVSWYQQTPGQGLQFLFEYFSETQRNKGNFPGRFSGRQFSNSRSEMNVSTLELGDSALYLCASSLEAAGVGNTIYFGEGSWLTVV.

This chain uses TRBV6-4 with TRBJ1-1, with D possibly being TRBD1 (6 bases). Germline V lookup: CDR1 MRHNA, CDR2 SNTAGT. CDR3 length: 15 residues. Trimming removed 2 bases from V and 7 bases from J, with 17 bases in between. The CDR3 nucleotides read TGTGCCAGCAGTGACGGTCGAGCGGGGACAAGTGAAGCTTTCTTT. Translation gives CASSDGRAGTSEAFF.

The chain combines TRBV15 with TRBJ2-2, with 8 bases matching TRBD1. The CDR3 loop spans 15 amino acids. Germline-derived CDR1 and CDR2 are LNHNV and YYDKDF (reference sequence). V lost 2 bases to trimming and J lost 5 bases; unmatched junction nucleotides: 4. The DNA for the CDR3 is TGTGCCACCAGCAGACAGGGGGCGCGGACCGGGGAGCTGTTTTTT. This translates into CATSRQGARTGELFF.

The chain recombines TRBV7-9 with TRBJ2-2; a weak D match, TRBD2 (5 bases). This CDR3 is built from 18 residues. The V gene lost 1 base and the J gene lost 5 bases, with 20 bases spanning the gap. Per germline, CDR1 SEHNR and CDR2 FQNEAQ (reference sequence). The CDR3 reads CASSLVGRGRGKTGELFF. In DNA form, the CDR3 reads TGTGCCAGCAGCTTAGTAGGACGAGGTAGAGGGAAGACCGGGGAGCTGTTTTTT.

The table lists this clone with a count of one. The rearrangement joins TRBV7-6 to TRBJ2-1; 10 positions match TRBD1. Germline CDR1 and CDR2: SGHVS and FNYEAQ. The CDR3 sequence is 16 residues long. V lost 5 bases to trimming and J lost 7 bases; unmatched junction nucleotides: 11. In nucleotides, the CDR3 is TGTGCCAGCAGCGTCCGACAGGGGGCGCGGGGGAATGAGCAGTTCTTC. It translates to CASSVRQGARGNEQFF.

J is TRBJ2-5 and V is TRBV30; 8 nucleotides line up with TRBD2. CDR1 is GTSNPN and CDR2 is SVGIG in the germline V gene (reference sequence). The junction had 16 bases not matched to a gene; V was cut back by 4 bases and J by 6 bases. The CDR3 contains 16 residues. In DNA form, the CDR3 reads TGTGCCTGGATTCCCACCCCCGGACTAGCCCCAAAGACCCAGTACTTC. Its protein is CAWIPTPGLAPKTQYF. Complete variable domain (other parts from reference TRBV30 and TRBJ2-5): SQTIHQWPATLVQPVGSPLSLECTVEGTSNPNLYWYRQAAGRGLQLLFYSVGIGQISSEVPQNLSASRPQDRQFILSSKKLLLSDSGFYLCAWIPTPGLAPKTQYFGPGTRLLVL.

This chain joins TRBV10-3 and TRBJ2-3, with D maybe TRBD1 (5 bases). The CDR3 runs to 14 residues. CDR1 and CDR2 (germline): ENHRY, SYGVKD. V gave up 8 bases and J gave up 0 bases, with 12 bases separating them. CDR3 bases: TGTGCCATCCGACAGAAGCCTAGCACAGATACGCAGTATTTT. Translating gives CAIRQKPSTDTQYF.

This chain joins TRBV7-9 and TRBJ2-1; D is possibly TRBD1 (7 bases). Germline lookup yields CDR1 SEHNR and CDR2 FQNEAQ (reference sequence). The CDR3 has 16 amino acids. Trimming removed 6 bases from V and 6 bases from J, with 21 bases in between. The CDR3: CASSNPAGQSSNEQFF. In nucleotides, the CDR3 is TGTGCCAGCAGTAACCCGGCGGGACAGTCTTCCAATGAGCAGTTCTTC.

The V gene is TRBV28, the J gene TRBJ1-6; D unclear. CDR3 size: 15 residues. V dropped 4 bases and J dropped 8 bases, with 15 bases sitting between them. The germline V gene encodes CDR1 MDHEN and CDR2 SYDVKM. The CDR3 DNA sequence: TGTGCCAGCAGTTCCACTTGGGAGGGCCATTCACCCCTCCACTTT. Its translation is CASSSTWEGHSPLHF.

The CDR3: CASRWGTGPDTEAFF. CDR3 DNA: TGTGCCAGCAGATGGGGTACAGGGCCAGACACTGAAGCTTTCTTT. The J gene is TRBJ1-1, the V gene TRBV2; D might be TRBD1 (6 bases). The CDR3 contains 15 residues. Trimming shortened V by 6 bases and J by 3 bases, and 17 bases separated the two germline ends. Germline loops: CDR1 SNHLY, CDR2 FYNNEI.

This chain uses TRBV9 with TRBJ2-3, with D maybe TRBD2 (5 bases). Germline loops: CDR1 SGDLS, CDR2 YYNGEE. The CDR3 consists of 14 residues. V dropped 1 base and J dropped 4 bases, with 10 bases sitting between them. The CDR3 protein is CASSVRGPPDTQYF. The CDR3 nucleotides are TGTGCCAGCAGCGTACGAGGGCCGCCAGATACGCAGTATTTT.

This rearrangement joins TRBV5-1 to TRBJ1-1; the D gene is possibly TRBD1 (6 bases). V lost 2 bases and J 0 bases, leaving 17 bases between the germline ends. Germline V gene data show CDR1 as SGHRS and CDR2 as YFSETQ. The CDR3 runs to 17 residues. The CDR3 DNA follows: TGCGCCAGCAGCTTCTCCCGCGGACAGCTCATGAACACTGAAGCTTTCTTT. Its protein is CASSFSRGQLMNTEAFF.

The genes are TRBV6-1 and TRBJ1-6; the D gene is possibly TRBD1 (6 bases). From germline, CDR1 is MNHNS and CDR2 SASEGT. The germline V and J ends were trimmed by 4 bases and 0 bases, with 10 bases remaining between them. The CDR3 spans 16 residues. CDR3 coding DNA: TGTGCCAGCAGTGTACAGGGTAGCTCCTATAATTCACCCCTCCACTTT. Amino acid sequence: CASSVQGSSYNSPLHF.

The chain is built from TRBV27 and TRBJ2-6, with 10 bases fitting TRBD2. Germline CDR1 MNHEY, CDR2 SMNVEV (reference sequence). V was clipped by 4 bases and J by 0 bases; unmatched bases: 9. The CDR3 runs 19 residues. In DNA form, the CDR3 reads TGTGCCAGCAGTTCCGCCACTAGCGGGGTCACCTCTGGGGCCAACGTCCTGACTTTC. Its translation: CASSSATSGVTSGANVLTF.

The genes are TRBV19 and TRBJ1-5, with D perhaps matching TRBD1 (6 bases). CDR1 is LNHDA, CDR2 SQIVND, per germline (reference sequence). The CDR3 length is 16 residues. V dropped 1 base and J dropped 0 bases, with 10 bases sitting between them. The CDR3 loop is CASSIGQVYSNQPQHF. The CDR3 DNA reads TGTGCCAGTAGTATAGGACAGGTTTATAGCAATCAGCCCCAGCATTTT.

This chain links TRBV4-1 with TRBJ1-4, with TRBD1 identical over 7 bases. In germline, CDR1 is MGHRA, CDR2 YSYEKL. The CDR3 runs 17 residues. J was trimmed by 12 bases and V by 5 bases; bases with no gene match: 21. The CDR3 bases are TGCGCCAGCAGCTATTTTAAGACAGGGCCCGACCTGGGGCAACTGTTTTTT. This sequence encodes CASSYFKTGPDLGQLFF.

The table lists this clone with a few counts. This chain connects TRBV10-3 to TRBJ2-2; possible D gene TRBD2, 5 bases. CDR1 is ENHRY and CDR2 is SYGVKD in the germline V gene. Trimming left V 11 bases short and J 4 bases short, with 14 bases between. CDR3 length: 13 amino acids. In DNA, the CDR3 is TGTGCCGCCCGGGAAGGCCTCACCGGGGAGCTGTTTTTT. The encoded protein is CAAREGLTGELFF.

This rearrangement joins TRBV25-1 to TRBJ1-1; D uncertain. Germline CDR1 is MGHDK and CDR2 is SYGVNS. Deletions cut 11 bases from V and 4 bases from J, with 14 bases between. This CDR3 contains 12 residues. CDR3 in DNA: TGTGCCGTCGGGTCATTCGGCACTGAAGCTTTCTTT. Protein: CAVGSFGTEAFF.

Here the CDR3 reads CASSSLRGRETTGELFF. As DNA, the CDR3 is TGTGCCAGCAGTAGTCTCAGGGGGCGCGAGACCACCGGGGAGCTGTTTTTT. The V call is TRBV27, the J call TRBJ2-2, with 8 nucleotides matching TRBD1. The ends lost 5 bases at V and 4 bases at J; junction bases unmatched: 12. The germline V gene has CDR1 MNHEY and CDR2 SMNVEV (reference sequence). CDR3 length: 17 residues.

The chain carries TRBV7-8 and TRBJ1-2; D may be TRBD1 (5 bases). Trimming removed 1 base at V and 8 bases at J, with 11 bases between. CDR1 is SGHVS, CDR2 FQNEAQ, per germline. The CDR3 loop spans 13 amino acids. This CDR3 is CASSLGRREGYTF. In nucleotides, the CDR3 is TGTGCCAGCAGCTTAGGGCGCAGGGAAGGCTACACCTTC.